This T cell receptor (beta chain) came from a study of blood T cell repertoires in COVID-19. Study-wide context: There were acute and convalescent COVID-19 samples, and they came from the United States, Italy and Spain.

Study processing details: Amplification of reference gene primers provided the estimated nucleated cell counts. This table comes from immunoSEQ multiplex PCR, and its TCRdb copy is limited to in-frame clones, with some not included. The V and J calls and clone size were taken over from that table, and D and trimming were inferred from the DNA. The data show tens of thousands of clones, more than 80% seen once. The V end lost 10 bases, the J end lost 7 bases, and 11 bases lay between the germline ends. Germline lookup yields CDR1 MDHEN and CDR2 SYDVKM. There are 11 residues in the CDR3. Seattle enrolled patients during active infection and tracked them longitudinally. The count of this clone is one.

Sequenced: peripheral blood. The V call is TRBV28, the J call TRBJ2-1; TRBD2 might be the D (5 bases). The TCR comes from a man aged 45-65 years with COVID-19, enrolled during active disease. This CDR3 reads CATTTRNEQFF. In DNA form, the CDR3 reads TGTGCCACCACAACTAGGAATGAGCAGTTCTTC.